The T cell receptor beta chain under discussion was sequenced for a study of T-cell memory formation after mild COVID-19. Across the study: TCR clusters mostly belonged to single donors.

The CDR3 spans 14 residues. Unmatched junction bases numbered 6, after V lost 5 bases and J lost 3 bases. Germline V CDR1 and CDR2: SGHNT, YYREEE (reference sequence). TCRdb reprocessed the 5' RACE reads with MiXCR, giving one entry per CDR3 protein. The data show about 560,000 distinct CDR3 sequences, 18% seen once. The source material was PBMCs or a T cell subset sorted from them (not recorded which). The chain has TRBV5-4 and TRBJ2-7, with 9 bases matching TRBD1. This clonotype was obtained from an adult woman who had mild COVID-19 (a few samples of this study predate the infection). Cell type and time point are not known. The CDR3 DNA follows: TGTGCCAGCAGACCGACAGGGGGAAACTACGAGCAGTACTTC. Its translation: CASRPTGGNYEQYF.